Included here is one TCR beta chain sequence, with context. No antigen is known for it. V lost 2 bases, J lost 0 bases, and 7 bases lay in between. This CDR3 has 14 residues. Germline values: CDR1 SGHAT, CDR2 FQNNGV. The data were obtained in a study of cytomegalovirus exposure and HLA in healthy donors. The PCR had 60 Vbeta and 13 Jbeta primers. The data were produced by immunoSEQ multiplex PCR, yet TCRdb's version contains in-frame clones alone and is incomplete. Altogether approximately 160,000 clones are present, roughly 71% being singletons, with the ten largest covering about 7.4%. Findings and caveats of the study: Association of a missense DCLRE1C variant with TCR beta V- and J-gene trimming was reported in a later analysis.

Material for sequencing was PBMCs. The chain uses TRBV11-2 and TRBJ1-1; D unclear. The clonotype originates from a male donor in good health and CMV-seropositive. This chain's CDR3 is CASSLSYLNTEAFF. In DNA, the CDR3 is TGTGCCAGCAGCTTATCGTATCTGAACACTGAAGCTTTCTTT.